The entry that follows covers one TCR beta chain sequence. This specimen belongs to a study of blood T cell repertoires in COVID-19. In the study overall: Acute-phase and convalescent COVID-19 samples originated in the United States, Italy and Spain. T cells, B-cell-depleted T cells, or PBMCs supplied cDNA or gDNA.

As originally analysed: Reference gene primers were amplified, and this amplification served to estimate nucleated cell counts. Clones were read by immunoSEQ multiplex PCR, and TCRdb kept only the in-frame ones, dropping some. V, J and clone size are taken as reported in that table, and D and trimming were inferred from the DNA itself. This sample has about 140,000 clones, with roughly 81% found just once. Unmatched junction bases numbered 16, after V lost 5 bases and J lost 4 bases. The CDR3 consists of 17 residues. Germline V gene data show CDR1 as LNHDA and CDR2 as SQIVND (reference sequence). Input material: PBMCs or T cells enriched from blood (not recorded which). The chain is built from TRBV19 and TRBJ1-2; TRBD1 agrees at 7 bases. The sequence was obtained from a woman in her 50s with acute COVID-19. The CDR3 nucleotides are TGTGCCAGTAGTTCCAGCCCTCCGGGCAGGGGGGTCTATGGCTACACCTTC. This translates into CASSSSPPGRGVYGYTF.